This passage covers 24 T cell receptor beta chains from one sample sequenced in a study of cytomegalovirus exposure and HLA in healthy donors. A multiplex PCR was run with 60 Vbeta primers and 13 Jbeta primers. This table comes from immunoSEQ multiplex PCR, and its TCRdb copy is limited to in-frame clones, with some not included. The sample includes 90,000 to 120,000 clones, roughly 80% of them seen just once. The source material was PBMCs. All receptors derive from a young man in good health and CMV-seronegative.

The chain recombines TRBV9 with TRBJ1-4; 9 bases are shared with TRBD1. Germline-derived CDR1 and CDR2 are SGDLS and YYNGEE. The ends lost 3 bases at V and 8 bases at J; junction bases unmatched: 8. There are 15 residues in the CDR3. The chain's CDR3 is CASSASQGAGEKLFF. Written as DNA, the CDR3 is TGTGCCAGCAGCGCCTCACAGGGGGCGGGGGAAAAACTGTTTTTT.

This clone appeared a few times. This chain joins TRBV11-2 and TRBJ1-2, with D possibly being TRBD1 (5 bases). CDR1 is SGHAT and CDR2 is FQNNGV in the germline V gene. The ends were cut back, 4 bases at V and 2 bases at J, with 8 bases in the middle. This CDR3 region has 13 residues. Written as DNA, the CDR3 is TGTGCCAGCAGCTACGGACAAAACTATGGCTACACCTTC. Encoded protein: CASSYGQNYGYTF.

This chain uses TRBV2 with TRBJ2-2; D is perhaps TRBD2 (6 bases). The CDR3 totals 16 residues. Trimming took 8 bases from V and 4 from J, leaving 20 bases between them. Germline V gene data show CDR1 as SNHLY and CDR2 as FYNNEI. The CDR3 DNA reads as TGTGCCAGCCGTAGGTCGGGGGATAAACTCACCGGGGAGCTGTTTTTT. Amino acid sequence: CASRRSGDKLTGELFF.

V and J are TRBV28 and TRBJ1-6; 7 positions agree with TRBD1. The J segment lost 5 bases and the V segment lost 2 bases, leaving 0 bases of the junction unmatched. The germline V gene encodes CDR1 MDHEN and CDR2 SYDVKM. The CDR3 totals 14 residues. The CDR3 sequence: CASSLGQDNSPLHF. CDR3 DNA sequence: TGTGCCAGCAGTTTAGGACAGGATAATTCACCCCTCCACTTT. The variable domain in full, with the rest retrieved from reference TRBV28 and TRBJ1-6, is DVKVTQSSRYLVKRTGEKVFLECVQDMDHENMFWYRQDPGLGLRLIYFSYDVKMKEKGDIPEGYSVSREKKERFSLILESASTNQTSMYLCASSLGQDNSPLHFGNGTRLTVT.

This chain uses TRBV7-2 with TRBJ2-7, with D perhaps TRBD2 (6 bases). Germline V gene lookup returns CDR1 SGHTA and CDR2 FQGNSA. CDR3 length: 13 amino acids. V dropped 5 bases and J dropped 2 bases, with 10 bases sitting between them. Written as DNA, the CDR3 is TGTGCCAGCAGCCAAACGGGGGCCTACGAGCAGTACTTC. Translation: CASSQTGAYEQYF.

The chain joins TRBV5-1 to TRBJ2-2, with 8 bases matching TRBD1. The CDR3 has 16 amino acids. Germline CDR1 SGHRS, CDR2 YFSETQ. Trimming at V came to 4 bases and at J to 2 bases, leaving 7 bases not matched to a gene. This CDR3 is CASSHRTGPNTGELFF. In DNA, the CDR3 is TGCGCCAGCAGCCACCGGACAGGGCCTAACACCGGGGAGCTGTTTTTT.

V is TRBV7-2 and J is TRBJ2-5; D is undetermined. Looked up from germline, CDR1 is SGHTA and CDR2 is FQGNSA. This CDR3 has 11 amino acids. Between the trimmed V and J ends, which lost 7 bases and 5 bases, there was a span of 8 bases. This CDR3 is CASNFMETQYF. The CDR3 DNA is TGTGCCAGCAACTTCATGGAGACCCAGTACTTC.

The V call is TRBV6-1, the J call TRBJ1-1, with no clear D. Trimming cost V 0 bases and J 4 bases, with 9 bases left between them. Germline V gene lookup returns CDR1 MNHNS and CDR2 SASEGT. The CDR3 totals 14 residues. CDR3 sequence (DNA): TGTGCCAGCAGTGAAGCCAGATTTTCCACTGAAGCTTTCTTT. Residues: CASSEARFSTEAFF.

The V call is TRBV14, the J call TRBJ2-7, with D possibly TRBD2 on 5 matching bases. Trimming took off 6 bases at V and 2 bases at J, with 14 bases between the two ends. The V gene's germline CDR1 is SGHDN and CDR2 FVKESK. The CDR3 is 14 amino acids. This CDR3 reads CASRRARYPYEQYF. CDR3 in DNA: TGTGCCAGCAGGAGGGCTCGCTACCCCTACGAGCAGTACTTC.

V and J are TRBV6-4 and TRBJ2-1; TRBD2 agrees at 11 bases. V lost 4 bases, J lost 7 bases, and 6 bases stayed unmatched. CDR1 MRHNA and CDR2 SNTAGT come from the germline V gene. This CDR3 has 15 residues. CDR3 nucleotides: TGTGCCAGCAGTGCCATAGCGGGAGGGAGTAATGAGCAGTTCTTC. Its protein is CASSAIAGGSNEQFF.

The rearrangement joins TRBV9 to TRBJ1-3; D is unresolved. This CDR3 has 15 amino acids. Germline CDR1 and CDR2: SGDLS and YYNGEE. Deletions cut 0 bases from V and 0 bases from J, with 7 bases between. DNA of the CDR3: TGTGCCAGCAGCGTAGTAGGCGGCTCTGGAAACACCATATATTTT. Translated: CASSVVGGSGNTIYF.

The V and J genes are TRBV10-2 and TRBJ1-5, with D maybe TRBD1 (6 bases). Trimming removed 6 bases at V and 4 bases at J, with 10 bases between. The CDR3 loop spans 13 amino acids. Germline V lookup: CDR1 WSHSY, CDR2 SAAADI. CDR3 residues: CASSRDRNQPQHF. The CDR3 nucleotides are TGCGCCAGCAGCAGAGACAGGAATCAGCCCCAGCATTTT.

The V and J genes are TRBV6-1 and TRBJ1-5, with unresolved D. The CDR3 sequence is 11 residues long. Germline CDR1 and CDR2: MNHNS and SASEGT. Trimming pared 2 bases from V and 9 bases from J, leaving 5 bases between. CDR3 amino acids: CASSESWPQHF. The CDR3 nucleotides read TGTGCCAGCAGTGAATCCTGGCCCCAGCATTTT.

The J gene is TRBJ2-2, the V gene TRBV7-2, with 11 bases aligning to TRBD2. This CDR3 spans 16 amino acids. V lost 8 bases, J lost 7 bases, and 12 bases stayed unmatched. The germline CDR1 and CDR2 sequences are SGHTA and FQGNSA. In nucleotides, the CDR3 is TGTGCCAGCCCGATTAATAGCGGGGGGGCTGTCGGGGAGCTGTTTTTT. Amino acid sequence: CASPINSGGAVGELFF.

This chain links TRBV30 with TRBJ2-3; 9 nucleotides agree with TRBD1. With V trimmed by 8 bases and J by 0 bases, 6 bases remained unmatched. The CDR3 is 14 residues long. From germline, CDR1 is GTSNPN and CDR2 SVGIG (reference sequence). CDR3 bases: TGTGCCAGCCACAGGGGGCTCAGCACAGATACGCAGTATTTT. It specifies CASHRGLSTDTQYF.

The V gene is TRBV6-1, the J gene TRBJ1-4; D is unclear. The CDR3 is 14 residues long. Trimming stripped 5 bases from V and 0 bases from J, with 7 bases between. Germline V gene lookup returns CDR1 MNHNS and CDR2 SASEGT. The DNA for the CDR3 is TGTGCCAGCAGTACACCTGCAACTAATGAAAAACTGTTTTTT. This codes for CASSTPATNEKLFF.

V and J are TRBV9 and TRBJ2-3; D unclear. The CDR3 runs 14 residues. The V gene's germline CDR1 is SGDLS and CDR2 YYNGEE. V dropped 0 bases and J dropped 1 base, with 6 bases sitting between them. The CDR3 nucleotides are TGTGCCAGCAGCGTAGACTTGGGCACAGATACGCAGTATTTT. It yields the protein CASSVDLGTDTQYF.

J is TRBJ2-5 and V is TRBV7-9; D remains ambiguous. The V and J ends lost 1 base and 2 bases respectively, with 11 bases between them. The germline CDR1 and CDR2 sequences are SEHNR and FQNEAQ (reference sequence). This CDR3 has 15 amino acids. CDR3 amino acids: CASSLVESSQETQYF. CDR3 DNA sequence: TGTGCCAGCAGCTTAGTGGAGTCGTCTCAAGAGACCCAGTACTTC.

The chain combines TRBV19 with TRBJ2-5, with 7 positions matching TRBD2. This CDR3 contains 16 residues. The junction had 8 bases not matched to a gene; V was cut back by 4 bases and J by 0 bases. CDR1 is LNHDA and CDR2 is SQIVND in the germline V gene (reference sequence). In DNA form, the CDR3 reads TGTGCCAGTAGTACAACCGGGACTACCTACCAAGAGACCCAGTACTTC. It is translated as CASSTTGTTYQETQYF.

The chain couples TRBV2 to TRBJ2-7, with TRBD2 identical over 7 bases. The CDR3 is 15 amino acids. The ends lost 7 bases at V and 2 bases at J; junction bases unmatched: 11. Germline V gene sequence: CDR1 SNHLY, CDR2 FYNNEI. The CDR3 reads CASMPESSGTYEQYF. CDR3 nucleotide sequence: TGTGCCAGCATGCCCGAGTCTAGCGGAACCTACGAGCAGTACTTC.

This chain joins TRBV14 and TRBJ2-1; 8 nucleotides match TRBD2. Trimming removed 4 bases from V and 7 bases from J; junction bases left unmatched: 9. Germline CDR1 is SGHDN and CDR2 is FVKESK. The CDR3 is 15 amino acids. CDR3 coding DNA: TGTGCCAGCAGCCTCGTGAGCGGGAGCACAAATGAGCAGTTCTTC. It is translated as CASSLVSGSTNEQFF. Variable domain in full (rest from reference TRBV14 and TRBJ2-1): EAGVTQFPSHSVIEKGQTVTLRCDPISGHDNLYWYRRVMGKEIKFLLHFVKESKQDESGMPNNRFLAERTGGTYSTLKVQPAELEDSGVYFCASSLVSGSTNEQFFGPGTRLTVL.

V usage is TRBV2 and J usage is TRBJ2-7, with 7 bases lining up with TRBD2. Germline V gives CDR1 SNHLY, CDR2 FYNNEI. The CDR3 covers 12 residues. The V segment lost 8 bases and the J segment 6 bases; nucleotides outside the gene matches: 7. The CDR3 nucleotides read TGTGCCAGCCACAGCGGGGCTGTCGAGCAGTACTTC. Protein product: CASHSGAVEQYF.

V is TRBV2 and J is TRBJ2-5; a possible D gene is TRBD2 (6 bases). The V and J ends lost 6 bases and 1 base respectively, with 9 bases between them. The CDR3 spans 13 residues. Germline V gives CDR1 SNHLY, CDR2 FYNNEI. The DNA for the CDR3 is TGTGCCAGCAGGTTAGCGGTCCAAGAGACCCAGTACTTC. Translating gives CASRLAVQETQYF.

The CDR3 nucleotides read TGTGCCTGGAGTAGGCCAGGGGGCGCGGGTAATGAAAAACTGTTTTTT. Its translation is CAWSRPGGAGNEKLFF. This sequence joins TRBV30 and TRBJ1-4, with 8 bases lining up with TRBD1. Germline trimming cut 2 bases from V and 4 bases from J; bases unmatched to any gene: 9. This CDR3 has 16 amino acids. CDR1 and CDR2 (germline): GTSNPN, SVGIG (reference sequence).